In its sample, the clone carrying this T cell receptor (beta chain) was seen a few times. Primed by a sample-barcoded 5' primer and a J-beta primer mix, a second PCR proceeded for roughly 6 to 12 cycles. TCRdb processed the 5' RACE reads anew with MiXCR; each CDR3 protein has one entry. The sample lists hundreds of thousands of distinct CDR3 sequences; over 40% were seen once. V lost 0 bases and J lost 0, with 13 bases in between. There are 16 residues in the CDR3. Germline V CDR1 and CDR2: GTSNPN, SVGIG (reference sequence). The data were obtained in a study of blood T cells in healthy people across ages.

This receptor was obtained from a woman of 80 years or more in good health. This sequence joins TRBV30 and TRBJ2-3; no definite D call. Material for sequencing was blood. Here the CDR3 reads CAWSVRRVVSTDTQYF. Here the CDR3 DNA reads TGTGCCTGGAGTGTACGAAGGGTGGTGAGCACAGATACGCAGTATTTT.